The 14 T cell receptor beta chains in this list originate from one sample, sequenced in a study of cytomegalovirus exposure and HLA in healthy donors. This table comes from immunoSEQ multiplex PCR, and its TCRdb copy is limited to in-frame clones, with some not included. The sample has tens of thousands of clones; about 95% are singletons. Sequencing was performed on PBMCs. The receptors shown here come from a man younger than 30 in good health and CMV-seronegative.

The CDR3 spells CASSPAGGTNYGYTF. CDR3 DNA: TGTGCCAGCTCACCAGCGGGAGGTACGAACTATGGCTACACCTTC. This chain uses TRBV18 with TRBJ1-2; D unclear. The germline V and J ends were trimmed by 2 bases and 2 bases, with 12 bases remaining between them. CDR3 size: 15 residues. Germline V gene sequence: CDR1 KGHSH, CDR2 LQKENI.

The table lists this clone with a count of one. The chain combines TRBV19 with TRBJ2-1; 7 nucleotides match TRBD2. V lost 6 bases and J lost 0; bases outside the gene matches: 5. CDR3 length: 15 residues. CDR1 and CDR2 (germline): LNHDA, SQIVND (reference sequence). CDR3 residues: CASSPKRGSYNEQFF. DNA of the CDR3: TGTGCCAGTAGCCCAAAGCGGGGCTCCTACAATGAGCAGTTCTTC.

The chain links TRBV25-1 to TRBJ1-2; 8 bases line up with TRBD1. V was pared by 2 bases and J by 8 bases, with 4 bases of the junction left unmatched. CDR1 and CDR2 from the germline V gene are MGHDK and SYGVNS. The CDR3 totals 13 residues. The CDR3 DNA reads as TGTGCCAGCAGTGAAGGACAGGGATCCGGCTACACCTTC. Amino acids: CASSEGQGSGYTF.

V gene TRBV7-9 combines with J gene TRBJ2-7; 8 bases map to TRBD1. Per germline, CDR1 SEHNR and CDR2 FQNEAQ (reference sequence). V gave up 10 bases and J gave up 4 bases; unmatched junction bases: 12. The CDR3 is 14 amino acids. Written as DNA, the CDR3 is TGTGCCACCCCTGGGGACAGGAGTTTATACGAGCAGTACTTC. Its translation is CATPGDRSLYEQYF.

This rearrangement joins TRBV2 to TRBJ2-7, with 7 nucleotides matching TRBD1. The V gene's germline CDR1 is SNHLY and CDR2 FYNNEI. This CDR3 is 13 amino acids long. V lost 4 bases and J lost 3; bases outside the gene matches: 3. In DNA, the CDR3 is TGTGCCAGCAGTGGCGACAGGGACTACGAGCAGTACTTC. The encoded protein is CASSGDRDYEQYF.

The rearrangement joins TRBV14 to TRBJ2-7, with TRBD2 identical over 7 bases. CDR1 and CDR2 from the germline V gene are SGHDN and FVKESK. Unmatched junction bases numbered 8, after V lost 3 bases and J lost 3 bases. The CDR3 extends over 15 amino acids. The CDR3 protein is CASSHGGEINYEQYF. CDR3 nucleotides: TGTGCCAGCAGCCATGGGGGGGAGATAAACTACGAGCAGTACTTC.

V usage is TRBV11-2 and J usage is TRBJ1-2; D may be TRBD1 (6 bases). The germline V and J ends were trimmed by 2 bases and 2 bases, with 12 bases remaining between them. CDR3 size: 15 residues. Germline assignment: CDR1 SGHAT and CDR2 FQNNGV. The CDR3 coding sequence is TGTGCCAGCAGCTTATGGGGGCAAGAGAACTATGGCTACACCTTC. Protein: CASSLWGQENYGYTF.

The genes are TRBV10-3 and TRBJ1-5; D unresolved. This CDR3 region has 13 residues. Trimming pared 4 bases from V and 3 bases from J, leaving 7 bases between. Germline CDR1 reads ENHRY; CDR2 reads SYGVKD. DNA of the CDR3: TGTGCCATCAGTGCTACAGTCAATCAGCCCCAGCATTTT. It translates to CAISATVNQPQHF.

This rearrangement joins TRBV5-1 to TRBJ2-5; 9 bases match TRBD1. This CDR3 region has 15 residues. Trimming removed 3 bases from V and 5 bases from J; junction bases left unmatched: 8. The germline gives CDR1 SGHRS, CDR2 YFSETQ. The CDR3 sequence: CASSSTGGDFETQYF. The CDR3 bases are TGCGCCAGCAGCTCGACAGGGGGAGATTTCGAGACCCAGTACTTC.

The chain employs TRBV19 and TRBJ2-3; no reliable D call. The CDR3 runs 14 residues. Germline V gene sequence: CDR1 LNHDA, CDR2 SQIVND (reference sequence). The V end was cut by 3 bases, the J end by 1 base, with 8 bases between. The CDR3 nucleotides read TGTGCCAGTAGTATTTGGTCGGGCACAGATACGCAGTATTTT. Encoded protein: CASSIWSGTDTQYF.

The rearrangement uses TRBV19 and TRBJ1-6; unclear D gene. The germline V gene encodes CDR1 LNHDA and CDR2 SQIVND (reference sequence). Trimming removed 7 bases from V and 0 bases from J, with 13 bases in between. The CDR3 spans 16 residues. CDR3 protein: CASTSLRSSYNSPLHF. CDR3 in DNA: TGTGCCAGTACAAGCCTGAGGAGCTCCTATAATTCACCCCTCCACTTT.

The chain recombines TRBV14 with TRBJ1-2, with D perhaps TRBD1 (5 bases). Trimming shortened V by 0 bases and J by 4 bases, and 12 bases separated the two germline ends. This CDR3 has 15 amino acids. Per the germline V gene, CDR1 is SGHDN and CDR2 is FVKESK. Here the CDR3 DNA reads TGTGCCAGCAGCCAAGATCGGTTCGGGGGCTATGGCTACACCTTC. It specifies CASSQDRFGGYGYTF.

In DNA, the CDR3 is TGTGCCAGCTCCCAGGCCAAAAACATTCAGTACTTC. It specifies CASSQAKNIQYF. V usage is TRBV5-6 and J usage is TRBJ2-4; D gene uncertain. CDR1 is SGHDT and CDR2 is YYEEEE in the germline V gene. The CDR3 is 12 amino acids. V was pared by 7 bases and J by 1 base, with 6 bases between.

J is TRBJ2-2 and V is TRBV18, with 7 bases lining up with TRBD2. This CDR3 has 14 amino acids. Germline V CDR1 and CDR2: KGHSH, LQKENI. V shed 3 bases, J shed 6 bases, and the junction held 4 bases outside the gene matches. The CDR3 sequence: CASSPQGGAGELFF. In DNA form, the CDR3 reads TGTGCCAGCTCACCCCAGGGAGGGGCCGGGGAGCTGTTTTTT. Complete variable domain (other parts from reference TRBV18 and TRBJ2-2): NAGVMQNPRHLVRRRGQEARLRCSPMKGHSHVYWYRQLPEEGLKFMVYLQKENIIDESGMPKERFSAEFPKEGPSILRIQQVVRGDSAAYFCASSPQGGAGELFFGEGSRLTVL.